Below, 24 T cell receptor beta chains from the same sample are listed, as sequenced in a study of T cell responses to AZD1222 COVID-19 vaccine. Using immunoSEQ multiplex PCR, the repertoire was profiled, and TCRdb retains in-frame clones only, with some absent. The data contain about 85,000 clones, just over 85% of them singletons. The source material was peripheral blood, sampled on day 0 of MenACWY control vaccination. These TCRs come from an adult in good health.

CDR3 loop: CASSMLAVGTDTQYF. The CDR3 DNA sequence: TGTGCCAGCAGTATGCTAGCGGTGGGCACAGATACGCAGTATTTT. The V and J genes are TRBV2 and TRBJ2-3; TRBD2 matches 7 bases. Germline trimming cut 5 bases from V and 1 base from J; bases unmatched to any gene: 6. Germline CDR1 reads SNHLY; CDR2 reads FYNNEI. The CDR3 is 15 residues long.

This clone was seen just once. The gene calls are TRBV4-3 and TRBJ1-5; D is unresolved. Trimming took 0 bases from V and 1 from J, leaving 1 base between them. Germline assignment: CDR1 LGHNA and CDR2 YSLEER. The CDR3 runs to 13 residues. CDR3 region: CASSQDSNQPQHF. In DNA form, the CDR3 reads TGCGCCAGCAGCCAAGACAGCAATCAGCCCCAGCATTTT.

This chain joins TRBV7-2 and TRBJ2-2; 9 bases are a match to TRBD1. J was trimmed by 4 bases and V by 4 bases; bases with no gene match: 4. The CDR3 has 15 amino acids. CDR1 is SGHTA, CDR2 FQGNSA, per germline. The CDR3 region is CASSSTGGGTGELFF. CDR3 coding DNA: TGTGCCAGCAGCTCCACAGGGGGCGGCACCGGGGAGCTGTTTTTT. Full variable domain (outside the CDR3, taken from reference TRBV7-2 and TRBJ2-2): GAGVSQSPSNKVTEKGKDVELRCDPISGHTALYWYRQSLGQGLEFLIYFQGNSAPDKSGLPSDRFSAERTGGSVSTLTIQRTQQEDSAVYLCASSSTGGGTGELFFGEGSRLTVL.

As for this clone: The junction differs from germline at one of its ends, possibly a read error. This chain joins TRBV3-1 (or the pseudogene TRBV3-2) and TRBJ2-3; D is undetermined. Germline V gene sequence: CDR1 LGHDT, CDR2 YNNKEL (reference sequence). The CDR3 is 14 amino acids. CDR3 in DNA: TGTGCCAGCAGCCAAGGTCCTGGAGCTCTGAATTGGCGTTTT. It specifies CASSQGPGALNWRF.

The chain employs TRBV3-1 (or the pseudogene TRBV3-2) and TRBJ2-3, with unresolved D. Germline CDR1 reads LGHDT; CDR2 reads YNNKEL (reference sequence). The CDR3 is 16 residues long. The V and J ends lost 0 bases and 1 base respectively, with 11 bases between them. The DNA of the CDR3 is TGTGCCAGCAGCCAAGATCGCGGCAGCGGCACAGATACGCAGTATTTT. This gives the protein CASSQDRGSGTDTQYF.

The V gene is TRBV7-2, the J gene TRBJ2-7; D call uncertain. This CDR3 has 12 residues. Looked up from germline, CDR1 is SGHTA and CDR2 is FQGNSA. Trimming stripped 2 bases from V and 2 bases from J, with 4 bases between. The CDR3 protein is CASSLRTYEQYF. CDR3 in DNA: TGTGCCAGCAGCTTACGTACCTACGAGCAGTACTTC. The full variable domain, completed using reference TRBV7-2 and TRBJ2-7, is GAGVSQSPSNKVTEKGKDVELRCDPISGHTALYWYRQSLGQGLEFLIYFQGNSAPDKSGLPSDRFSAERTGGSVSTLTIQRTQQEDSAVYLCASSLRTYEQYFGPGTRLTVT.

The rearrangement joins TRBV7-3 to TRBJ1-1, with 9 bases matching TRBD1. The junction had 14 bases not matched to a gene; V was cut back by 2 bases and J by 4 bases. Germline lookup yields CDR1 SGHTA and CDR2 FQGTGA. The CDR3 contains 18 residues. CDR3 protein: CASSLSGPGQGLRTEAFF. Written as DNA, the CDR3 is TGTGCCAGCAGCTTATCGGGGCCGGGACAGGGATTACGCACTGAAGCTTTCTTT.

The rearrangement uses TRBV5-5 and TRBJ1-2; no definite D call. This CDR3 has 11 amino acids. Germline V gives CDR1 SGHKS, CDR2 YYEKEE (reference sequence). Trimming took 1 base from V and 10 from J, leaving 8 bases between them. CDR3 residues: CASSLPPLYTF. The CDR3 nucleotides are TGTGCCAGCAGCTTGCCCCCACTCTACACCTTC. The complete variable domain, with remaining parts taken from reference TRBV5-5 and TRBJ1-2, reads DAGVTQSPTHLIKTRGQQVTLRCSPISGHKSVSWYQQVLGQGPQFIFQYYEKEERGRGNFPDRFSARQFPNYSSELNVNALLLGDSALYLCASSLPPLYTFGSGTRLTVV.

CDR3 nucleotide sequence: TGTGCCAGCAGCTTAGCCGGCCAGAGCAATCAGCCCCAGCATTTT. Translating gives CASSLAGQSNQPQHF. The chain carries TRBV7-8 and TRBJ1-5; D is ambiguous. Germline-derived CDR1 and CDR2 are SGHVS and FQNEAQ. CDR3 length: 15 residues. V lost 0 bases, J lost 1 base, and 7 bases lay in between.

In its sample, this clone was seen once. V and J are TRBV30 and TRBJ2-3, with 11 bases identical to TRBD2. The trim removed 4 bases at V and 5 bases at J, leaving 14 bases unmatched. CDR3 length equals 17 residues. The germline gives CDR1 GTSNPN, CDR2 SVGIG (reference sequence). Here the CDR3 DNA reads TGTGCCTGGAAAACCGGGACTAGCGGTAGGGTCCTAGATACGCAGTATTTT. This sequence encodes CAWKTGTSGRVLDTQYF. Using reference TRBV30 and TRBJ2-3 for the parts outside the CDR3, the full variable domain is SQTIHQWPATLVQPVGSPLSLECTVEGTSNPNLYWYRQAAGRGLQLLFYSVGIGQISSEVPQNLSASRPQDRQFILSSKKLLLSDSGFYLCAWKTGTSGRVLDTQYFGPGTRLTVL.

CDR3 region: CASSFYANTEAFF. In DNA form, the CDR3 reads TGTGCCAGCAGCTTCTATGCGAACACTGAAGCTTTCTTT. This sequence joins TRBV5-4 and TRBJ1-1, with no clear D. The V gene's germline CDR1 is SGHNT and CDR2 YYREEE (reference sequence). V gave up 2 bases and J gave up 1 base, with 6 bases separating them. The CDR3 covers 13 residues.

Within the sample, this clone is medium-sized. V gene TRBV9 combines with J gene TRBJ1-2; 11 nucleotides agree with TRBD1. The junction had 8 bases not matched to a gene; V was cut back by 3 bases and J by 4 bases. This CDR3 is 16 amino acids long. Germline V CDR1 and CDR2: SGDLS, YYNGEE. CDR3 nucleotides: TGTGCCAGCAGCGGGACAGGGGGCGAGGGTCTCTATGGCTACACCTTC. Its protein is CASSGTGGEGLYGYTF.

This clone was seen a single time. V and J are TRBV19 and TRBJ2-3; 12 bases fit TRBD2. The V gene's germline CDR1 is LNHDA and CDR2 SQIVND (reference sequence). V lost 6 bases and J lost 5; bases outside the gene matches: 9. This CDR3 spans 16 amino acids. CDR3 in amino acids: CASSGASGGAGDTQYF. Here the CDR3 DNA reads TGTGCCAGTAGCGGGGCTAGCGGGGGGGCAGGAGATACGCAGTATTTT.

The chain joins TRBV19 to TRBJ2-3; D perhaps matches TRBD2 (6 bases). Germline V CDR1 and CDR2: LNHDA, SQIVND (reference sequence). The CDR3 is 16 residues long. Trimming stripped 5 bases from V and 4 bases from J, with 19 bases between. CDR3 DNA sequence: TGTGCCAGTAGTGCAAGCGCCGGGAGCTATTCAGATACGCAGTATTTT. Amino acids: CASSASAGSYSDTQYF.

The V and J genes are TRBV13 and TRBJ1-1; unclear D gene. Germline V gene data show CDR1 as PRHDT and CDR2 as FYEKMQ (reference sequence). This CDR3 comprises 16 residues. Trimming pared 3 bases from V and 2 bases from J, leaving 16 bases between. The chain's CDR3 is CASSFMGFGVNTEAFF. DNA for the CDR3: TGTGCCAGCAGCTTCATGGGGTTCGGCGTAAACACTGAAGCTTTCTTT.

The V gene is TRBV11-2, the J gene TRBJ2-3, with 9 bases fitting TRBD1. The trim removed 5 bases at V and 3 bases at J, leaving 12 bases unmatched. This CDR3 spans 17 amino acids. Germline V CDR1 and CDR2: SGHAT, FQNNGV. The CDR3 coding sequence is TGTGCCAGCAGCGCAGCGGGGACAGGGTGGGGGACAGATACGCAGTATTTT. Amino acids: CASSAAGTGWGTDTQYF.

The V and J genes are TRBV28 and TRBJ2-3; no clear D. Trimming stripped 3 bases from V and 2 bases from J, with 6 bases between. The length of the CDR3 is 13 residues. Germline values: CDR1 MDHEN, CDR2 SYDVKM. CDR3 DNA: TGTGCCAGCAGTTTGCCAGCCACAGATACGCAGTATTTT. It specifies CASSLPATDTQYF.

This clone has a handful of counts. The gene calls are TRBV15 and TRBJ1-1; a possible D gene is TRBD1 (6 bases). Germline V gene sequence: CDR1 LNHNV, CDR2 YYDKDF (reference sequence). The CDR3 length is 17 residues. The germline V and J ends were trimmed by 3 bases and 4 bases, with 21 bases remaining between them. The CDR3 DNA reads TGTGCCACCAGCAGTCATCTGGGGGGGCGCGTTGGCACTGAAGCTTTCTTT. Translating it yields CATSSHLGGRVGTEAFF.

The V gene is TRBV12-3 or TRBV12-4, the J gene TRBJ1-2; weak D call: TRBD1 (5 bases). The CDR3 has 13 amino acids. With 2 bases removed from V and 7 bases from J, the gap between germline ends came to 11 bases. The CDR3 sequence is CASSLSGSGGYTF. The CDR3 DNA is TGTGCCAGCAGTTTATCAGGGTCAGGTGGCTACACCTTC.

The chain recombines TRBV7-2 with TRBJ1-2; D may be TRBD1 (5 bases). The CDR3 contains 15 residues. V lost 5 bases and J lost 7, with 20 bases in between. Germline-derived CDR1 and CDR2 are SGHTA and FQGNSA. CDR3 nucleotide sequence: TGTGCCAGCAGCGTACGGGTTGGGGCGCGGGGTGGCTACACCTTC. Translating it yields CASSVRVGARGGYTF. Looking up the rest from reference TRBV7-2 and TRBJ1-2 gives the full variable domain: GAGVSQSPSNKVTEKGKDVELRCDPISGHTALYWYRQSLGQGLEFLIYFQGNSAPDKSGLPSDRFSAERTGGSVSTLTIQRTQQEDSAVYLCASSVRVGARGGYTFGSGTRLTVV.

The chain is built from TRBV11-3 and TRBJ2-1; 12 bases map to TRBD2. This CDR3 is 17 amino acids long. CDR1 and CDR2 (germline): SGHNT, YENEEA. V was clipped by 0 bases and J by 7 bases; unmatched bases: 7. CDR3 sequence: CASSLEGSSGGANEQFF. The CDR3 coding sequence is TGTGCCAGCAGCTTAGAGGGGTCTAGCGGGGGGGCTAATGAGCAGTTCTTC.

This clone came up once. The V and J genes are TRBV12-3 or TRBV12-4 and TRBJ1-2; D unclear. The CDR3 sequence is 13 residues long. V lost 6 bases to trimming and J lost 1 base, with 9 bases between them. The CDR3 nucleotides are TGTGCCAGCAGCCCCTGGGGTAACTATGGCTACACCTTC. Protein: CASSPWGNYGYTF.

The chain couples TRBV3-1 (or the pseudogene TRBV3-2) to TRBJ1-1; maybe TRBD1 (5 bases). The CDR3 runs 15 residues. Germline V gene data show CDR1 as LGHDT and CDR2 as YNNKEL (reference sequence). V was clipped by 1 base and J by 6 bases, with 15 bases between them. The CDR3 spells CASSQAGLGVPEAFF. CDR3 nucleotide sequence: TGTGCCAGCAGCCAAGCGGGATTGGGGGTCCCTGAAGCTTTCTTT.

The chain couples TRBV5-1 to TRBJ2-7; unclear D gene. Germline CDR1 SGHRS, CDR2 YFSETQ. This CDR3 is 13 amino acids long. V was shortened by 0 bases and J by 5 bases, with 9 bases between the two germline ends. This CDR3 reads CASSLAGWNEQYF. CDR3 nucleotide sequence: TGCGCCAGCAGCTTGGCCGGCTGGAACGAGCAGTACTTC.